The source of this TCR beta chain is a study of blood T cell repertoires in COVID-19. Assay: immunoSEQ multiplex PCR; the TCRdb copy retains only in-frame clones and omits some. The sample holds about 370,000 clones, roughly nine tenths seen once. Per germline, CDR1 MDHEN and CDR2 SYDVKM. The CDR3 totals 17 residues. With V trimmed by 8 bases and J by 0 bases, 13 bases remained unmatched. The sequence was obtained from a man between 18 and 29 years old who had recovered from COVID-19. The chain recombines TRBV28 with TRBJ2-5; 9 nucleotides agree with TRBD1. Sequencing used PBMCs or T cells enriched from blood (not recorded which). The CDR3 loop reads CASGSGTGIWYQETQYF. The CDR3 DNA is TGTGCCAGCGGATCCGGGACAGGGATTTGGTACCAAGAGACCCAGTACTTC.